This T cell receptor beta chain was observed in a study of shared clonotypes between healthy human individuals. Study-level findings and limits: Naive CD4 clonotypes overlapped across a handful of donors at roughly 5.1%. Depth was large, yet rarefaction showed that sorted-subset sequencing was incomplete. Non-shared clonotypes were found to have lower generation probabilities than the clonotypes that were shared by all four of the sorted-subset donors.

A note on this clone: The antigen is undetermined.

Generated by immunoSEQ multiplex PCR, the TCRdb table keeps only in-frame clones and is missing some. Of about 1.1 million clones in the sample, approximately 77% are singletons; the top ten hold almost 0.9%. The clonotype comes from a man aged 18 to 30 in good health. Some clones in this sample may be carry-over from other donors' samples. Source material: memory CD4+ T cells from PBMCs. Noted subset: CD45RA-negative fraction.

The chain's CDR3 is CASSWGTGVGGYTF. The CDR3 DNA reads TGTGCCAGCAGCTGGGGGACAGGGGTAGGTGGCTACACCTTC. The chain couples TRBV5-4 to TRBJ1-2; 10 bases are a match to TRBD1. J gave up 7 bases and V 3 bases, and 6 bases lay outside the gene matches. The CDR3 contains 14 residues. Germline V gene sequence: CDR1 SGHNT, CDR2 YYREEE (reference sequence).